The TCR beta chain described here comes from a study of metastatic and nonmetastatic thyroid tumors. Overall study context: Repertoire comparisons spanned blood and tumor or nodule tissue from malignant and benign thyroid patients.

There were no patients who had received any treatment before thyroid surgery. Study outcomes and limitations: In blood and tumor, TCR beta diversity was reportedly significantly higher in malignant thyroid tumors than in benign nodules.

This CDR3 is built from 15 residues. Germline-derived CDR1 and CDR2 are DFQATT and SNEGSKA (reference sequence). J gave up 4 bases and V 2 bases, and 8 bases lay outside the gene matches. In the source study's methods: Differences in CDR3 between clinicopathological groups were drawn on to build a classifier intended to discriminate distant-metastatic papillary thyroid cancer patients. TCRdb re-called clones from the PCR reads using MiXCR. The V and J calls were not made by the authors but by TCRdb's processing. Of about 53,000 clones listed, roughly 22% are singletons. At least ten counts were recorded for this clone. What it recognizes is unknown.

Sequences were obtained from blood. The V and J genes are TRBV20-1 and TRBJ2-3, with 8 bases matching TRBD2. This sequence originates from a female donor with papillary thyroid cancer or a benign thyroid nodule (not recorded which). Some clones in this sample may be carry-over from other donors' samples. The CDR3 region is CSARLWTSQADTQYF. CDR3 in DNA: TGCAGTGCTAGATTATGGACTAGCCAGGCAGATACGCAGTATTTT.